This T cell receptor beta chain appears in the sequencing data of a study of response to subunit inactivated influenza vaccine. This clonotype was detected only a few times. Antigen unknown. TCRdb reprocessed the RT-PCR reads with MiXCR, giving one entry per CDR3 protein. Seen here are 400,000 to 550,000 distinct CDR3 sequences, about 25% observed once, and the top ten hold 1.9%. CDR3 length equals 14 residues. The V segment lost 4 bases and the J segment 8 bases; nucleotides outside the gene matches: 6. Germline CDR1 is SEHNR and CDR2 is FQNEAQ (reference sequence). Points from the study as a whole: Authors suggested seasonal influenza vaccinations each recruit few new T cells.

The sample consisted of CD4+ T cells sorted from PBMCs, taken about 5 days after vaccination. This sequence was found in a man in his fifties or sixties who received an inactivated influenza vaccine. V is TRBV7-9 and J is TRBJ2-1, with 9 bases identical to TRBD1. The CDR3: CASSSTGGSDEQFF. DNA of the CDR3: TGTGCCAGCAGCTCGACAGGGGGTAGCGATGAGCAGTTCTTC.